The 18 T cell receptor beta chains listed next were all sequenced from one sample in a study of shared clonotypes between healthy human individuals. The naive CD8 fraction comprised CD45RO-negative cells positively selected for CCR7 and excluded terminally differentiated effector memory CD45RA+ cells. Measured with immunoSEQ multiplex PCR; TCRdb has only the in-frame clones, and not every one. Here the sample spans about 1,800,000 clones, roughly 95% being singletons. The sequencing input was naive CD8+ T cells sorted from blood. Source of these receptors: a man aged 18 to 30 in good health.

Written as DNA, the CDR3 is TGCAGCGTTTTTTTGGGAACCCACGAGCAGTACTTC. It encodes CSVFLGTHEQYF. V usage is TRBV29-1 and J usage is TRBJ2-7; D remains unclear. The CDR3 runs 12 residues. Germline CDR1 and CDR2: SQVTM and ANQGSEA. Trimming removed 5 bases at V and 5 bases at J, with 13 bases between.

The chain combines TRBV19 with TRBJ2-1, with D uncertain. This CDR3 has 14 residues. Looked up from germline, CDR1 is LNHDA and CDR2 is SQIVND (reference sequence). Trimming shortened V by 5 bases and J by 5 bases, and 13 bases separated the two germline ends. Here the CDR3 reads CASSWVGQHNEQFF. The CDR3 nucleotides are TGTGCCAGTAGTTGGGTTGGGCAACACAATGAGCAGTTCTTC. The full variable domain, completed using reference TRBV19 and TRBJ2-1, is DGGITQSPKYLFRKEGQNVTLSCEQNLNHDAMYWYRQDPGQGLRLIYYSQIVNDFQKGDIAEGYSVSREKKESFPLTVTSAQKNPTAFYLCASSWVGQHNEQFFGPGTRLTVL.

The CDR3 spells CASSLGEGPQETQYF. In DNA, the CDR3 is TGCGCCAGCAGCTTGGGGGAGGGGCCCCAAGAGACCCAGTACTTC. The genes are TRBV5-1 and TRBJ2-5, with 7 bases lining up with TRBD2. The V and J ends lost 0 bases and 1 base, in that order; junction bases with no gene match: 3. CDR1 and CDR2 (germline): SGHRS, YFSETQ. CDR3 length: 15 residues.

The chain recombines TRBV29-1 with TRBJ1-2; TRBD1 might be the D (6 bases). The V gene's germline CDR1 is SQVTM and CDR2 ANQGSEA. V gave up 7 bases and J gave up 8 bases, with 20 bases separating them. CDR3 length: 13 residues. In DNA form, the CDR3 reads TGCAGCGCAGTTCATGGGGGGGCATACGGCTACACCTTC. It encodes CSAVHGGAYGYTF.

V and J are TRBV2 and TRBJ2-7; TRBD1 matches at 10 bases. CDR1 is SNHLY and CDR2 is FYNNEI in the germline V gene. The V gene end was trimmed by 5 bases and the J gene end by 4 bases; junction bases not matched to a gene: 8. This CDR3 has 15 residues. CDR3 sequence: CASSPGTGDKYEQYF. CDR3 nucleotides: TGTGCCAGCAGTCCCGGGACAGGGGATAAGTACGAGCAGTACTTC.

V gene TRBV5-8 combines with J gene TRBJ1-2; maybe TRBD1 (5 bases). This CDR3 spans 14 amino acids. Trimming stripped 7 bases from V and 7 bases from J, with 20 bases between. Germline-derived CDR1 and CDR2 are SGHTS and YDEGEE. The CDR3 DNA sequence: TGTGCCAGCCCCGCGCCCCCCGGGACCCCTGGCTACACCTTC. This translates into CASPAPPGTPGYTF.

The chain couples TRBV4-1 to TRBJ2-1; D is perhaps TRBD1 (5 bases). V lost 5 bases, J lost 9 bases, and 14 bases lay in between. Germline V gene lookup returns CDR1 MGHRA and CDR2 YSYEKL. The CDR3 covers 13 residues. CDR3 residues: CASSTQGYSEQFF. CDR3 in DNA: TGCGCCAGCAGCACCCAGGGTTATAGTGAGCAGTTCTTC.

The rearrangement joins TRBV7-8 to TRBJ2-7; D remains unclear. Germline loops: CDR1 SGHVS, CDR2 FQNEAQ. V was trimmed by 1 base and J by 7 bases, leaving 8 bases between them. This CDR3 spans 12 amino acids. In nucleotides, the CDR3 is TGTGCCAGCAGCTTAGGAATGGGAGAGCAGTACTTC. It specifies CASSLGMGEQYF. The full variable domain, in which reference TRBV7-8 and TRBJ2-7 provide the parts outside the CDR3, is GAGVSQSPRYKVAKRGQDVALRCDPISGHVSLFWYQQALGQGPEFLTYFQNEAQLDKSGLPSDRFFAERPEGSVSTLKIQRTQQEDSAVYLCASSLGMGEQYFGPGTRLTVT.

The CDR3: CAIGGTDTTYEQYF. The CDR3 nucleotides read TGTGCCATCGGCGGGACAGACACGACCTACGAGCAGTACTTC. The chain uses TRBV10-3 and TRBJ2-7; tentative D call: TRBD1 (7 bases). This CDR3 comprises 14 residues. The ends were cut back, 8 bases at V and 2 bases at J, with 16 bases in the middle. Germline-derived CDR1 and CDR2 are ENHRY and SYGVKD.

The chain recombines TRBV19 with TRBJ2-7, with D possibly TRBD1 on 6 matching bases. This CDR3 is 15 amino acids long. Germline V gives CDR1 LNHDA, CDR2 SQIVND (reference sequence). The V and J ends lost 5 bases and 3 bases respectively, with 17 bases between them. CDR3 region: CASSPRRGSVYEQYF. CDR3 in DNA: TGTGCCAGTAGTCCTCGAAGGGGGAGCGTCTACGAGCAGTACTTC.

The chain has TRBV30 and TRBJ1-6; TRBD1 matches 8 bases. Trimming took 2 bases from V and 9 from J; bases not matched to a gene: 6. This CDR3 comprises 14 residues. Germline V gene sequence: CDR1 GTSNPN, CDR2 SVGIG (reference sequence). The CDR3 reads CAWSPGQASSPLHF. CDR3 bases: TGTGCCTGGAGTCCGGGACAGGCTAGTTCACCCCTCCACTTT.

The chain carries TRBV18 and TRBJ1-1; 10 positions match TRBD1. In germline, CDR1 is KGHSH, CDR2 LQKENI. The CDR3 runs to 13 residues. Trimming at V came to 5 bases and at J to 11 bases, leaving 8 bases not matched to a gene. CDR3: CASSETGGAGAFF. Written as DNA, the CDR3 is TGTGCCAGCTCAGAGACAGGGGGCGCTGGGGCTTTCTTT.

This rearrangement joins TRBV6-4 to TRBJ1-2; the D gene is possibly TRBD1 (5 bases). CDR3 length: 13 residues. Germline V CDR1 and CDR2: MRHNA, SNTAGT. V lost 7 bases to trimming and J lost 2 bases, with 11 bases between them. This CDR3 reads CASITRQNYGYTF. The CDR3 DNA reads TGTGCCAGCATAACGAGACAGAACTATGGCTACACCTTC.

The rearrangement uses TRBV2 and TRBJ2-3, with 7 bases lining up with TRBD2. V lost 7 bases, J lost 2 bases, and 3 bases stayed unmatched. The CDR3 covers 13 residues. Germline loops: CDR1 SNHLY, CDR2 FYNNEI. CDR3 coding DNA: TGTGCCAGCAAAAGCGGGAACACAGATACGCAGTATTTT. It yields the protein CASKSGNTDTQYF.

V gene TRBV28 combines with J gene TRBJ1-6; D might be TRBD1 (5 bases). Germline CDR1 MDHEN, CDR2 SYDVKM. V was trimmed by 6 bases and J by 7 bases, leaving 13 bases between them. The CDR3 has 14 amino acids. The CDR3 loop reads CASSPGTRNSPLHF. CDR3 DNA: TGTGCCAGCAGCCCCGGGACGAGGAATTCACCCCTCCACTTT.

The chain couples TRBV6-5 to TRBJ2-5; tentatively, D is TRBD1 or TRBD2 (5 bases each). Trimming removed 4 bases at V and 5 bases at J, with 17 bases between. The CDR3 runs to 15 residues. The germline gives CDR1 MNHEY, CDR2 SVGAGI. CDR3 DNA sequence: TGTGCCAGCAGTTCTGGGGGTTTATGGTGGGAGACCCAGTACTTC. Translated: CASSSGGLWWETQYF.

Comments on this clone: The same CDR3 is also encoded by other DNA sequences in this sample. The CDR3 sequence is CASSSRDRAYEQYF. The CDR3 DNA reads as TGTGCCAGCTCTTCCCGGGACAGGGCCTACGAGCAGTACTTC. V gene TRBV18 combines with J gene TRBJ2-7, with TRBD1 matching over 9 bases. V lost 6 bases, J lost 2 bases, and 5 bases stayed unmatched. Germline loops: CDR1 KGHSH, CDR2 LQKENI. The CDR3 runs to 14 residues. Variable domain in full (rest from reference TRBV18 and TRBJ2-7): NAGVMQNPRHLVRRRGQEARLRCSPMKGHSHVYWYRQLPEEGLKFMVYLQKENIIDESGMPKERFSAEFPKEGPSILRIQQVVRGDSAAYFCASSSRDRAYEQYFGPGTRLTVT.

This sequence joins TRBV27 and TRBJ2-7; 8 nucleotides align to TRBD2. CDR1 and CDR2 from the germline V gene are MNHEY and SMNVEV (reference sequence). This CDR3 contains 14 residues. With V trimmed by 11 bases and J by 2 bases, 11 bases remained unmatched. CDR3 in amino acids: CAACAGGEAYEQYF. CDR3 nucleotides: TGTGCCGCCTGTGCCGGGGGGGAAGCCTACGAGCAGTACTTC.